Sequencing of this T cell receptor beta chain was carried out in a study of blood T cell repertoires in COVID-19. Background on the study: COVID-19 samples, acute and convalescent, were from the United States, Italy and Spain.

Generated by immunoSEQ multiplex PCR, the TCRdb table keeps only in-frame clones and is missing some. Altogether roughly 150,000 clones are present, approximately 91% being singletons, with the ten largest covering less than 2.5%. The CDR3 spans 17 residues. J was trimmed by 4 bases and V by 5 bases; bases with no gene match: 6. In germline, CDR1 is LGHNT, CDR2 FRNRAP. The sequence was collected from a man between 18 and 29 years old with acute or convalescent COVID-19. Sequencing was done on a sample of peripheral blood. The rearrangement uses TRBV12-5 and TRBJ2-2; 14 bases align to TRBD2. For the CDR3, the DNA is TGTGCTAGTGGTCTGACTAGCGGGGGGGTGCGCACCGGGGAGCTGTTTTTT. It specifies CASGLTSGGVRTGELFF.